Reported below is one T cell receptor (beta chain). Its antigen is still unknown. No base quality information exists; no much larger clone differs at one position. The CDR3 regions of human TCRbeta chains were analyzed by immunosequencing. The source study handled its data this way. Repertoire TCRs were checked for matches against a reference library of SARS-CoV-2-specific TCRs that had been generated using the MIRA antigen-specificity platform. Breadth was defined as the fraction of unique TCRs that were SARS-CoV-2-associated. Depth was defined as the fraction of total T cells that were SARS-CoV-2-associated. Each spike-specific TCR was assigned to its reactive spike region and to a CD4 or CD8 class using the MIRA data. Log10-transformed breadth and depth values were compared by one-way ANOVA with Sidak's multiple comparisons tests. The table was pulled from immuneACCESS by TCRdb, which kept in-frame rearrangements only. Such tables lose some clones; where checked, under half of the loss comes from unresolved V genes, and the rest has no known cause. For V, J and clone size, that table is used; D and trimming come from the DNA. The sample records 100,000 to 150,000 clones, more than 75% of which are singletons. The ten largest clones take up 0.9% to 1.2% of the sample.

Per the germline V gene, SGHRS is the CDR1 and YFSETQ is the CDR2. The CDR3 measures 16 amino acids from cysteine to phenylalanine. Only the CDR3 portion is preserved as DNA: 48 bases, with reading frame beginning at the first base. Trimming takes 5 bases off V and 2 bases off J; junction bases not matched to a gene: 9. The sample comes from a study of T cell responses to AZD1222 COVID-19 vaccine (dated by TCRdb to the early 2020s). Looking at the study overall: A total of 233 trial participants underwent TCR sequencing, of whom some 210 received two doses of AZD1222 and about 25 received two doses of the MenACWY control vaccine. Enrollment into the trials was organized by age into subgroups of 18-55, 56-69 and 70-plus years, and those subgroups contained approximately 150, 30 and 60 TCR-sequenced participants, respectively.

The sample's time point label, in plain terms: about 28 days (+/-7) after the second vaccine dose. AZD1222 recipients given second doses at about 4 weeks or at about 12 weeks were pooled, since spike-specific TCR depth and breadth were not found to differ between the two schedules. The vaccinee samples were drawn from two UK trials, COV001 and COV002, one of which was a single-blind randomized controlled phase 2/3 trial testing AZD1222 (ChAdOx1 nCoV-19) in healthy adults. For TCRbeta chain sequencing, PBMC samples were collected from trial participants at day 0 and at day 28 after the second dose. The full study reports these points: The vaccine-associated CD4 TCRs covered the entire spike protein, and the dominant responses fell in regions 160-218 and 743-854. Most participants were white British and females outnumbered males, and the authors suggested that clonal diversity may have been underestimated. Nearly half of unique spike-specific TCRs reportedly recognized epitopes outside regions mutated in the B.1.351 and B.1.1.7 variants. Because no day 14 peak-response samples were available, the repertoires could be characterized only after the peak T cell response. Conclusions about previously exposed vaccinees are limited, since just 5 to 7 AZD1222 recipients were seropositive for SARS-CoV-2 at baseline. Spike-specific TCR breadth and depth rose significantly after two AZD1222 doses compared with day 0 and with MenACWY recipients. The 56-69-year group was small, and its depth increase did not reach significance, likely because of low power.

The V gene is TRBV5-1 and the J gene is TRBJ2-5; TRBD2 agrees with 10 junctional bases. Source: peripheral blood, taken 28 days after the second AZD1222 dose. The clonotype comes from an adult who received the AZD1222 COVID-19 vaccine. CDR3 loop: CASRVSSGSFQETQYF. The bases are TGCGCCAGCAGAGTATCTAGCGGGAGCTTTCAAGAGACCCAGTACTTC.